Reported below is one T cell receptor (beta chain). Its specific antigen is unknown. Nothing much larger sits one base from this clone, and base qualities are not available. The germline ends are 13 bases apart after V is trimmed by 0 bases and J by 4 bases. Including cysteine and phenylalanine, the CDR3 has 16 amino acids. The entry retains the CDR3 DNA only, 48 bases that are in frame from base 1. CDR1 SGHTA and CDR2 FQGNSA are derived from the germline V gene. The data are from a study of shared clonotypes between healthy human individuals (dated by TCRdb to 2018 to 2021). A note on the overall study: A couple of women and a few men aged 18 to 49 years were included in the cohort. Per donor, three plates each were used for CD4 naive and CD4 memory, two for CD8 naive, and one for CD8 memory. The study deeply sequenced blood TCR repertoires of roughly five healthy adults to estimate repertoire size and the extent of clonotype sharing between individuals. Libraries were prepared and TCR repertoires were sequenced by different laboratories using diverse techniques, in order to increase sequencing depth and limit assay-specific biases. Between about 0.8 and 9 billion PBMCs per donor were obtained by leukapheresis. What the work shows at the level of the full study, not this receptor alone: Sampling was restricted to blood, and TCR repertoires in tissue are likely to differ from TCR repertoires in blood. Based on pairwise subsampling, the degree of clonotype sharing among donors was expected to be affected by sequencing depth. Naive subsets generally had larger estimated clonotype richness than memory subsets did. When a handful of donors were compared, the shared fraction of clonotypes was around 4.6% for naive CD4, over 3% for naive CD8, 2% to 2.5% for memory CD4, and 0.4% for memory CD8. Because the study included a small number of donors, the genetic and exposure-history diversity represented was limited. Incomplete sequencing was indicated by rarefaction of sorted-subset datasets, despite the large sequencing depth. Clonotypes shared by all four sorted-subset donors showed higher generation probabilities than non-shared clonotypes.

Using the deep immunoSEQ assay, TCR CDR3 regions were amplified from genomic DNA by multiplex PCR. For each cell subset, the extracted genomic DNA was distributed evenly across all wells of several immunoSEQ 96-well plates, and each plate served as one replicate. For sorted subsets, each replicate PCR was loaded with roughly 200 ng genomic DNA, equivalent to 30,000 or so T cell genomes. Purified libraries were measured with a Qubit 3.0 fluorometer, size-checked on a Bioanalyzer 2100, and measured again with the KAPA Library Quantification kit. A separate single-read 150-cycle Illumina NextSeq 550 flow cell was used to sequence each immunoSEQ 96-well plate. As for the authors' bioinformatics: Because the immunoSEQ output included only junctional sequences and no quality scores, the filtering could not be the same as the filtering used for full-length reads. Sequences were annotated with PyIR, a Python wrapper for IgBLAST v1.9, and V/J genes and CDR3 were assigned using IMGT germline references. Reads with weak V/J assignments (E-value above 1e-6), missing CDR3, stop codons, out-of-frame junctions, or ambiguous translated residues were removed. V3J clonotypes were defined as sequences sharing an identical inferred V gene, J gene, and CDR3 amino acid sequence. Percentage overlap between repertoires was computed as shared unique clonotypes divided by the size of the smaller repertoire. Repertoire richness was assessed with RTK rarefaction, the Chao1 estimator, and Recon v2.1 estimates of unobserved clonotypes. Generation probabilities for all TCRbeta clonotypes obtained by the gDNA method from several donors were computed using OLGA. TCRdb's version of the immuneACCESS table is confined to in-frame rearrangements and falls short of the full clone set. An unresolved V gene accounts for under half of the shortfall where checked; the remainder is of unknown origin. V, J and clone size reflect that table, while D and trimming were determined from the DNA. This sample gives roughly 2.4 million clones in total; 90% to 96% of them show up just once. Over 0.1% of the sample belongs to the ten largest clones.

Healthy HIV-negative adults with no recently reported acute infections or vaccinations were included as donors. Every donor was a Caucasian adult living in Nashville, Tennessee, USA. CD4+ T cells were enriched by magnetic negative selection; naive cells were then positively selected on CD45RA, and the negative fraction formed the memory subset. Blood was obtained by leukapheresis, after which PBMCs were separated by Ficoll-Histopaque density gradient centrifugation and cryopreserved in liquid nitrogen vapor phase. Analytical flow cytometry was used to check the purity and quantity of every magnetically sorted T cell population. Genomic DNA was isolated from each sorted fraction and quantified by UV absorbance on a Nanodrop 2000c.

Sequencing input: naive CD4+ T cells sorted from blood. Reading the label with the study, this specimen's cell subset or site is: CD45RA+ positively selected. Recombination connected TRBV7-2 to TRBJ1-3; the D segment cannot be called with confidence. The sequence derives from a man younger than 35 in good health. The DNA sequence is as follows: TGTGCCAGCAGCTTAGCGGTCACGGAAGGGGGAAACACCATATATTTT. Translated, it reads CASSLAVTEGGNTIYF.